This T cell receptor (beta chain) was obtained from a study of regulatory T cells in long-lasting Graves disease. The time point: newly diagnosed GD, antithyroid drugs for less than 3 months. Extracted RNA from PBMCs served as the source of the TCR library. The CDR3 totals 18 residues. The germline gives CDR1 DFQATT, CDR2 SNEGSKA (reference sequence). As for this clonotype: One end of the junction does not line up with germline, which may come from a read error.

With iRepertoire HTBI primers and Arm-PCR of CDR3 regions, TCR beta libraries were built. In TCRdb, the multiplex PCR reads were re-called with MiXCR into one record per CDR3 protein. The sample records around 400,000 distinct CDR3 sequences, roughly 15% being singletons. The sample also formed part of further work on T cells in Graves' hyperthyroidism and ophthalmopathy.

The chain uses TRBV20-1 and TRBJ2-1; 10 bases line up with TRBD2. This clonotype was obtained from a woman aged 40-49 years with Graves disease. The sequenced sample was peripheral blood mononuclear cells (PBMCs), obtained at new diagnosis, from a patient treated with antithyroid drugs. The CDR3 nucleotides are TGCAGTACTAGGAAAGCGGGAGGGCCTCTTGCGGCCAATAATGAGCAGTTCTTC. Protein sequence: CSTRKAGGPLAANNEQFF.